This T cell receptor (beta chain) appears in the sequencing data of a study of blood T cells in healthy people across ages (dated by TCRdb to the mid-2010s). Some background on the complete study: In model experiments, template switching captured about one uniquely barcoded TCR beta cDNA molecule for every two T cells. Age-related changes in TCR beta repertoire diversity were measured in the study by deep sequencing normalized with unique cDNA molecular identifiers. The donors were split into four age groups: young (average 16 years), middle-aged (roughly 39), aged (62) and long-lived (over 80). To avoid experimental bias, donors of different ages were distributed randomly across sequencing lanes. Two additional independent replicas of 1 million unique cDNA reads from the same blood draw were analyzed for two donors (one aged 18 to 30 and one aged 80 or older). The investigation overall reported the following: Estimates of total diversity from one million sequenced T cells were regarded as lower bounds and underestimates. Because profiling used bulk unsorted PBMCs, naive and antigen-experienced compartments could not be compared conclusively. As age increased, observed TCR beta diversity per million T cells dropped in a roughly linear way, and a significant reduction was already evident by age about 40. Observed TCR beta diversity correlated strongly with the percentage of naive T cells measured by flow cytometry. The long-lived group showed more naive CD4+ T cells, fewer expanded clones and increased TCR diversity than the aged group, suggesting age selection. Because donor CMV infection status was unknown, age-related changes in expanded clonotypes were potentially confounded.

The receptor library was made with 5' RACE. Sequencing took place on an Illumina HiSeq 2500. The second PCR ran for about 7 to 11 cycles and used a J-beta primer mix along with a sample-barcoded 5' primer. A template-switch 5' adaptor carrying 12 random nucleotides introduced a unique molecular identifier onto each TCR beta cDNA molecule. Each sample yielded at least 2.5 million CDR3-containing paired-end reads. First-strand cDNA synthesis was performed from all RNA using the Mint cDNA synthesis kit, with priming by a TRBC-specific oligonucleotide. Following uracil-DNA glycosylase treatment, all cDNA underwent a first 18-cycle PCR with the universal primers M1SS and BC2_uni_R. The study's own analysis went as follows. Normalization of each sample was performed by random selection of 1 million high-quality reads, each carrying a distinct molecular identifier. Reads with shared molecular identifiers were discarded instead of being binned into consensus sequences. MiTCR, with a Q25 quality threshold and the strictest error-elimination algorithm, was used for CDR3 identification, clonotype clustering and error correction. A nonparametric unseen species model using Euler transformation provided a lower-bound estimate of total TCR beta diversity. TCRdb reworked the public reads: Q25 trimming with fastp, MiXCR clone assembly, productive beta chains retained. Every distinct CDR3 protein forms one entry, paired with its most common genes and DNA. TCRdb, rather than the study authors, made the V and J calls. The sample table contains 1.5 million to 2 million distinct CDR3 sequences; only one count was recorded for roughly 28% of them. The biggest ten clones account for about 8% of the sample.

The roughly 39 donors, aged about 6 to 95 years, were systemically healthy Caucasian individuals from Russia. Each donor gave 8 to 10 milliliters of peripheral blood, drawn into EDTA-treated Vacutainer tubes. Ficoll-Paque density-gradient centrifugation was used to isolate PBMCs, with at least 6 million obtained per sample. Total RNA was extracted from PBMCs with Trizol reagent, with at least 6 micrograms obtained per sample. For every donor, an aliquot of PBMCs went through flow cytometry to measure the percentages of naive CD45RAhigh/CD27high T cells. For this clonotype: Its antigen is still unknown. Base qualities are not provided; no much larger clone lies one nucleotide away.

There are 18 amino acids in the CDR3, from cysteine to phenylalanine inclusive. The retained sequence is limited to the CDR3, 54 bases, with the frame set at the first base. After removal of 5 bases from V and 2 bases from J, the junction retains 12 bases not matched to a gene. Looking up the germline V gene (reference sequence) yields CDR1 MNHEY and CDR2 SMNVEV. The sequence links TRBV27 to TRBJ2-3, and 11 bases in between align with TRBD2. Sequenced material: blood. This TCR was recovered from a woman aged 25 to 39 in good health. The bases are TGTGCCAGCAGTACCCAGATTGGGACTAGCGGTAACACAGATACGCAGTATTTT. It is translated as CASSTQIGTSGNTDTQYF.